These 20 T cell receptor beta chains came from one sample sequenced in a study of TIL therapy for anti-PD-1-resistant metastatic lung cancer. Stated time point: pre-treatment sample, taken before nivolumab and TIL therapy. Tumor tissue came from excised metastases, mostly pleural nodules or supraclavicular lymph nodes. This was the immunoSEQ v3 assay. The repertoire was sequenced with immunoSEQ multiplex PCR; TCRdb's copy has only in-frame clones and lacks some. The sample records roughly 92,000 clones, around three fifths being singletons. This specimen consisted of tumor tissue, obtained at baseline. The receptors come from a person between 30 and 79 years old with non-small cell lung cancer.

This chain links TRBV6-7 with TRBJ2-7, with D unresolved. TRBV6-7 is labeled an ORF, and its function is uncertain. Trimming shortened V by 6 bases and J by 4 bases, and 31 bases separated the two germline ends. There are 19 residues in the CDR3. CDR3 sequence: CASRHFAIPGHKRLYEQYF. CDR3 coding DNA: TGTGCCAGCAGACACTTTGCAATCCCGGGCCACAAAAGGCTTTACGAGCAGTACTTC.

The chain combines TRBV6-5 with TRBJ2-3, with TRBD2 identical over 10 bases. Germline V gene lookup returns CDR1 MNHEY and CDR2 SVGAGI. There are 15 residues in the CDR3. Trimming at V came to 4 bases and at J to 3 bases, leaving 4 bases not matched to a gene. The CDR3 DNA is TGTGCCAGCAGTTGGGCAGCGGGGGGGACAGATACGCAGTATTTT. Protein product: CASSWAAGGTDTQYF.

This clone has just a few counts. V gene TRBV11-2 combines with J gene TRBJ1-6; weak D call: TRBD1 (5 bases). The V and J ends lost 5 bases and 7 bases respectively, with 9 bases between them. In germline, CDR1 is SGHAT, CDR2 FQNNGV. CDR3 length: 13 amino acids. This chain's CDR3 is CASSATENSPLHF. The CDR3 bases are TGTGCCAGCAGCGCGACAGAGAATTCACCCCTCCACTTT.

The V call is TRBV5-6, the J call TRBJ2-5, with D possibly matching TRBD2 (5 bases). The V end was cut by 0 bases, the J end by 4 bases, with 10 bases between. The CDR3 length is 14 residues. Germline V gene sequence: CDR1 SGHDT, CDR2 YYEEEE. The chain's CDR3 is CASSLAGVRETQYF. The DNA for the CDR3 is TGTGCCAGCAGCTTGGCCGGGGTAAGAGAGACCCAGTACTTC.

V usage is TRBV2 and J usage is TRBJ2-1; 13 bases are shared with TRBD2. The CDR3 length is 15 residues. Germline values: CDR1 SNHLY, CDR2 FYNNEI. The ends lost 6 bases at V and 6 bases at J; junction bases unmatched: 5. CDR3 in DNA: TGTGCCAGCAGCGAAACTAGCGGGGGGGTCAATGAGCAGTTCTTC. It specifies CASSETSGGVNEQFF.

The gene calls are TRBV19 and TRBJ1-2; no clear D gene. Germline CDR1 LNHDA, CDR2 SQIVND (reference sequence). Trimming removed 8 bases from V and 8 bases from J, with 15 bases in between. This CDR3 comprises 12 residues. In DNA, the CDR3 is TGTGCCAGTCGGCGGTCAGGCCCGGGCTACACCTTC. It translates to CASRRSGPGYTF. The full variable domain, in which reference TRBV19 and TRBJ1-2 provide the parts outside the CDR3, is DGGITQSPKYLFRKEGQNVTLSCEQNLNHDAMYWYRQDPGQGLRLIYYSQIVNDFQKGDIAEGYSVSREKKESFPLTVTSAQKNPTAFYLCASRRSGPGYTFGSGTRLTVV.

This clone occurred many times. The rearrangement joins TRBV7-6 to TRBJ2-1; 7 bases fit TRBD1. The trim removed 1 base at V and 9 bases at J, leaving 6 bases unmatched. Germline CDR1 SGHVS, CDR2 FNYEAQ. This CDR3 spans 14 amino acids. The chain's CDR3 is CASSLGRGRSEQFF. The CDR3 DNA follows: TGTGCCAGCAGCTTAGGAAGGGGGCGCAGTGAGCAGTTCTTC.

This clone was observed a single time. The chain uses TRBV20-1 and TRBJ1-1; perhaps TRBD1 as D (5 bases). Germline CDR1 reads DFQATT; CDR2 reads SNEGSKA (reference sequence). The CDR3 length is 11 residues. Trimming left V 5 bases short and J 8 bases short, with 12 bases between. CDR3 sequence reads: CSALPGGEAFF. CDR3 in DNA: TGCAGTGCTCTTCCGGGGGGGGAAGCTTTCTTT.

J is TRBJ2-5 and V is TRBV29-1; 13 bases line up with TRBD2. With 7 bases clipped from V and 5 bases from J, the junction kept 7 bases outside the gene matches. CDR1 SQVTM and CDR2 ANQGSEA come from the germline V gene. The CDR3 consists of 14 residues. CDR3 DNA sequence: TGCAGCGCATGGACTAGCGGGAGTCTGGAGACCCAGTACTTC. Encoded protein: CSAWTSGSLETQYF. The variable domain in full, completed from reference TRBV29-1 and TRBJ2-5, reads SAVISQKPSRDICQRGTSLTIQCQVDSQVTMMFWYRQQPGQSLTLIATANQGSEATYESGFVIDKFPISRPNLTFSTLTVSNMSPEDSSIYLCSAWTSGSLETQYFGPGTRLLVL.

The chain carries TRBV10-1 and TRBJ2-7, with 7 nucleotides matching TRBD2. This CDR3 has 13 residues. Trimming at V came to 1 base and at J to 7 bases, leaving 4 bases not matched to a gene. Germline V lookup: CDR1 WNHNN, CDR2 SYGVQD (reference sequence). CDR3 region: CASSEWLAAEQYF. The CDR3 DNA is TGCGCCAGCAGTGAGTGGCTAGCGGCTGAGCAGTACTTC.

The CDR3 reads CASSLWGQEQFF. In nucleotides, the CDR3 is TGTGCCAGCAGCTTGTGGGGACAGGAGCAGTTCTTC. The rearrangement joins TRBV5-8 to TRBJ2-1; 7 bases fit TRBD1. V gave up 1 base and J gave up 10 bases; unmatched junction bases: 2. Looked up from germline, CDR1 is SGHTS and CDR2 is YDEGEE. CDR3 size: 12 residues.

The chain is built from TRBV28 and TRBJ1-2, with D perhaps matching TRBD1 (5 bases). The CDR3 is 15 amino acids. CDR1 is MDHEN and CDR2 is SYDVKM in the germline V gene. V was trimmed by 1 base and J by 4 bases, leaving 13 bases between them. The CDR3 loop reads CASSLLGRPGYGYTF. In DNA, the CDR3 is TGTGCCAGCAGTTTATTGGGACGCCCAGGCTATGGCTACACCTTC.

The J gene is TRBJ2-7, the V gene TRBV10-3; D is unclear. V was pared by 3 bases and J by 0 bases, with 6 bases between. The CDR3 is 13 residues long. Germline V gives CDR1 ENHRY, CDR2 SYGVKD. The CDR3 nucleotides read TGTGCCATCAGTGATAATGACTCCTACGAGCAGTACTTC. The encoded protein is CAISDNDSYEQYF.

The chain uses TRBV3-1 (or the pseudogene TRBV3-2) and TRBJ2-7; 14 nucleotides line up with TRBD2. With V trimmed by 4 bases and J by 6 bases, 5 bases remained unmatched. The germline gives CDR1 LGHDT, CDR2 YNNKEL (reference sequence). This CDR3 comprises 15 residues. CDR3 nucleotides: TGTGCCAGCAGCCCCCCCGGACTAGCGGGAGGCGAGCAGTACTTC. Encoded protein: CASSPPGLAGGEQYF.

V usage is TRBV5-1 and J usage is TRBJ1-1, with D tentatively TRBD1 (5 bases). Trimming removed 4 bases at V and 4 bases at J, with 17 bases between. In germline, CDR1 is SGHRS, CDR2 YFSETQ. This CDR3 region has 15 residues. CDR3 loop: CASSPVQGRSTEAFF. The DNA for the CDR3 is TGCGCCAGCAGCCCGGTCCAGGGCCGATCCACTGAAGCTTTCTTT. Complete variable domain (other parts from reference TRBV5-1 and TRBJ1-1): KAGVTQTPRYLIKTRGQQVTLSCSPISGHRSVSWYQQTPGQGLQFLFEYFSETQRNKGNFPGRFSGRQFSNSRSEMNVSTLELGDSALYLCASSPVQGRSTEAFFGQGTRLTVV.

The V and J genes are TRBV6-1 and TRBJ2-7; D unclear. The V gene's germline CDR1 is MNHNS and CDR2 SASEGT. There are 15 residues in the CDR3. V dropped 1 base and J dropped 3 bases, with 13 bases sitting between them. In nucleotides, the CDR3 is TGTGCCAGCAGTGAAGGTGCTCCCCGGCTCTACGAGCAGTACTTC. This sequence encodes CASSEGAPRLYEQYF.

V is TRBV30 and J is TRBJ2-1; the D gene is possibly TRBD2 (7 bases). The V end was cut by 2 bases, the J end by 5 bases, with 13 bases between. The CDR3 contains 14 residues. The V gene's germline CDR1 is GTSNPN and CDR2 SVGIG (reference sequence). CDR3 DNA: TGTGCCTGGAGTAGGGGGGGGGAGCACAATGAGCAGTTCTTC. Residues: CAWSRGGEHNEQFF.

This rearrangement joins TRBV27 to TRBJ2-7, with 10 bases identical to TRBD1. V was clipped by 5 bases and J by 7 bases; unmatched bases: 8. Germline-derived CDR1 and CDR2 are MNHEY and SMNVEV (reference sequence). This CDR3 region has 14 residues. The DNA of the CDR3 is TGTGCCAGCAGTGGCTGGGACAGGGGCGGAGAGCAGTACTTC. Encoded protein: CASSGWDRGGEQYF.

The chain recombines TRBV12-5 with TRBJ2-7; tentatively, D is TRBD1 or TRBD2 (5 bases each). Germline CDR1 and CDR2: LGHNT and FRNRAP. The CDR3 has 14 amino acids. V was clipped by 7 bases and J by 2 bases, with 15 bases between them. CDR3 protein: CASAPSGATYEQYF. In DNA form, the CDR3 reads TGTGCTAGTGCCCCCTCCGGGGCCACCTACGAGCAGTACTTC. The whole variable domain, filled in from reference TRBV12-5 and TRBJ2-7, reads DARVTQTPRHKVTEMGQEVTMRCQPILGHNTVFWYRQTMMQGLELLAYFRNRAPLDDSGMPKDRFSAEMPDATLATLKIQPSEPRDSAVYFCASAPSGATYEQYFGPGTRLTVT.

V is TRBV5-1 and J is TRBJ2-7; no definite D call. Germline V CDR1 and CDR2: SGHRS, YFSETQ. The CDR3 is made up of 14 amino acids. The V end lost 0 bases, the J end lost 0 bases, and 7 bases lay between the germline ends. CDR3: CASSLDTVSYEQYF. CDR3 bases: TGCGCCAGCAGCTTGGATACAGTCTCCTACGAGCAGTACTTC.